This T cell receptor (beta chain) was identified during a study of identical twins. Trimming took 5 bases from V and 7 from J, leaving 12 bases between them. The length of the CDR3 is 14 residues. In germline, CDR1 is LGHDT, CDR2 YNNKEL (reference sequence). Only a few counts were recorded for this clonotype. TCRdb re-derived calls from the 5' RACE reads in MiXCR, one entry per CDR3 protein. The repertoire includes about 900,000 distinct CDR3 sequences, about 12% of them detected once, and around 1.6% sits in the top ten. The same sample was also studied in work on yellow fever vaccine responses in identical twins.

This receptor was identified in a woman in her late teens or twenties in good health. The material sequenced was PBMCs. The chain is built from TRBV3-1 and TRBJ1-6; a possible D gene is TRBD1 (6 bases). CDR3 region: CASSTQGPNSPLHF. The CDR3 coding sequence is TGTGCCAGCAGCACCCAGGGGCCGAATTCACCCCTCCACTTT.